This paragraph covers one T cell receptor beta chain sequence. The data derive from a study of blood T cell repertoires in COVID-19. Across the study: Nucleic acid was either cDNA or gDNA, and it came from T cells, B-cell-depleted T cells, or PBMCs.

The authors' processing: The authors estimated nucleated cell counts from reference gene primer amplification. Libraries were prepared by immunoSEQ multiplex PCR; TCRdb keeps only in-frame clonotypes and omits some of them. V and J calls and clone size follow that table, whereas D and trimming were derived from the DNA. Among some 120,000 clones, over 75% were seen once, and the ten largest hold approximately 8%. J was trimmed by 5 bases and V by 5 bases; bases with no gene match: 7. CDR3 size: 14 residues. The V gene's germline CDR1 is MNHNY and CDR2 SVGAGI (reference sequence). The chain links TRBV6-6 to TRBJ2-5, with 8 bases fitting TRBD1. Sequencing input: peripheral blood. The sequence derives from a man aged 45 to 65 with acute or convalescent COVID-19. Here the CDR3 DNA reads TGTGCCAGCAGTCATCGGACAGGGTTCGAGACCCAGTACTTC. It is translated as CASSHRTGFETQYF.